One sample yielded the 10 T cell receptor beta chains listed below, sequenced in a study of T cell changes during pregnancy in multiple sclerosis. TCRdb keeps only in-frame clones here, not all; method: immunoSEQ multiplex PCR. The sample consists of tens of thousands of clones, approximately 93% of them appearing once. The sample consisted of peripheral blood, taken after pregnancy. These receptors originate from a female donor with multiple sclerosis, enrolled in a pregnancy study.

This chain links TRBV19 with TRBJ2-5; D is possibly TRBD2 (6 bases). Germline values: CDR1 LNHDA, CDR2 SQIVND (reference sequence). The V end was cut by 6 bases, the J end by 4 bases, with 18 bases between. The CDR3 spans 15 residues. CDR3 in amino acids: CASRPAGRAGETQYF. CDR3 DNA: TGTGCCAGTAGGCCGGCGGGGCGGGCGGGAGAGACCCAGTACTTC.

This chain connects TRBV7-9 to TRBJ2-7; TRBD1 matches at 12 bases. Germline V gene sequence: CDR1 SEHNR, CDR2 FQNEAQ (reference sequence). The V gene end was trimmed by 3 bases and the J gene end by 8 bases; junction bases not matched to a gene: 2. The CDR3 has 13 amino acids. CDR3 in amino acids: CASSLGQGAQQYF. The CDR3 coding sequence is TGTGCCAGCAGCTTGGGACAGGGGGCCCAGCAGTACTTC.

The CDR3, as DNA: TGTGCCAGCAGCTTTTCACAGGGTCAGCCCCAGCATTTT. Translating it yields CASSFSQGQPQHF. V gene TRBV5-6 combines with J gene TRBJ1-5, with D maybe TRBD1 (6 bases). The CDR3 has 13 residues. Trimming cost V 2 bases and J 6 bases, with 9 bases left between them. Germline CDR1 is SGHDT and CDR2 is YYEEEE.

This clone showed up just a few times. CDR3 sequence reads: CSALIPLTNTEAFF. The CDR3 DNA is TGCAGCGCCCTCATCCCTTTAACTAACACTGAAGCTTTCTTT. The V gene is TRBV29-1, the J gene TRBJ1-1, with unresolved D. V was pared by 7 bases and J by 2 bases, with 17 bases between. Germline-derived CDR1 and CDR2 are SQVTM and ANQGSEA. CDR3 size: 14 residues.

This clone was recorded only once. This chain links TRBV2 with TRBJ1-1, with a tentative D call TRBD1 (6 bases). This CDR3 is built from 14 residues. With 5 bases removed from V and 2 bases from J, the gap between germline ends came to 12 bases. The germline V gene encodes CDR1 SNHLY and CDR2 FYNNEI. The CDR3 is CASSPDRRNTEAFF. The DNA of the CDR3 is TGTGCCAGCAGTCCAGACAGGAGAAACACTGAAGCTTTCTTT.

The CDR3 region is CATTKGRDSYEQYF. The CDR3 bases are TGTGCCACCACCAAAGGGCGGGACTCCTACGAGCAGTACTTC. The chain couples TRBV28 to TRBJ2-7, with D perhaps matching TRBD2 (6 bases). CDR3 length: 14 amino acids. The germline V gene has CDR1 MDHEN and CDR2 SYDVKM. V was cut by 10 bases and J by 0 bases, with 16 bases left in between.

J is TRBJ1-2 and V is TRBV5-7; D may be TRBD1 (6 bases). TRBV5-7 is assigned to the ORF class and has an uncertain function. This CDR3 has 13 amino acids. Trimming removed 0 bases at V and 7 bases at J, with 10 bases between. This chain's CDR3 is CASSLGQDGGYTF. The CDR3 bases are TGTGCCAGCAGCTTGGGACAGGACGGTGGCTACACCTTC.

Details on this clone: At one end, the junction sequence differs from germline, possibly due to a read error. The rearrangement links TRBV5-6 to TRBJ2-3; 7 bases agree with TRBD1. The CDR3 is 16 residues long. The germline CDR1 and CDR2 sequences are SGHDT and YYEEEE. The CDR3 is CAGSYDRALLTDTQYF. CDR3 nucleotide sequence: TGTGCCGGCAGCTACGACAGGGCATTGTTGACAGATACGCAGTATTTT.

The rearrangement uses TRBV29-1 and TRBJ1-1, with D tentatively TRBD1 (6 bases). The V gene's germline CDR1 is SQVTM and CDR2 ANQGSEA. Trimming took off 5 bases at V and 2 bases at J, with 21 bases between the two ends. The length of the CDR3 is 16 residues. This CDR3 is CSVNGAGAALNTEAFF. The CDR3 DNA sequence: TGCAGCGTTAATGGGGCAGGGGCTGCCCTCAACACTGAAGCTTTCTTT.

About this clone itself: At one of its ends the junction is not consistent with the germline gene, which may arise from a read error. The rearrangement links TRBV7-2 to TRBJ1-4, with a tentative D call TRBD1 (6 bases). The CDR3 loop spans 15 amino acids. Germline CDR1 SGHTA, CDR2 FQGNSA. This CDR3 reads CASSLGGLGNEKLFF. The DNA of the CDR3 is TGTGCCAGCAGTTTAGGGGGGCTAGGTAATGAAAAACTGTTTTTT.